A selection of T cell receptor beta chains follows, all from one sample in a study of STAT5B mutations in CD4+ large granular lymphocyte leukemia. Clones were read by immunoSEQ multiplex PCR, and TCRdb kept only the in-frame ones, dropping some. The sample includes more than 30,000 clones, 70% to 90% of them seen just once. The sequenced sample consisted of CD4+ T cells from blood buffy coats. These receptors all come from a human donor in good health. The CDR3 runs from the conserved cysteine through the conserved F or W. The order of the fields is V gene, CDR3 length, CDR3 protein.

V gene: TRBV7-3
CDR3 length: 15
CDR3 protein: CASSLGQTSDETQYF

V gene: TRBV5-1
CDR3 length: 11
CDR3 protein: CASSLLGEAFF

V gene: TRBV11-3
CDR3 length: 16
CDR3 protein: CASSPGTGVSKNIQYF

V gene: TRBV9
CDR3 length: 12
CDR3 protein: CASSAQGNEQYF

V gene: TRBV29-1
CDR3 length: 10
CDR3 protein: CSVGGTEAFF

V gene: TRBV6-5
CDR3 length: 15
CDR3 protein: CASSYSGGVGYEQYF

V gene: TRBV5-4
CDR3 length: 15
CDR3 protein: CASSRGTGGNSPLHF

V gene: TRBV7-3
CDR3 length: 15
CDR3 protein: CASSLQGVTGNTIYF

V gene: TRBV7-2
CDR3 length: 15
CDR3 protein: CASSTWTGAFGTQYF

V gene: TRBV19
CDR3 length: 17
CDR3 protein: CASSIGPRAYPNYGYTF

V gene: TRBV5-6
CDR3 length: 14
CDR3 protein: CASSLVQGDYGYTF

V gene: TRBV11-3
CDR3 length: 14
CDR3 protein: CASSLARRLADQFF

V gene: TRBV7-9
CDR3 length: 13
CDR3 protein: CASSLPRNSPLHF

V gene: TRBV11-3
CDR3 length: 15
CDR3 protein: CASSLAGVAPYEQYF

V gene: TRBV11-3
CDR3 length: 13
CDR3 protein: CASSLGVNYGYTF

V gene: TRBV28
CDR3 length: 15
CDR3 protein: CASSFTASGANVLTF

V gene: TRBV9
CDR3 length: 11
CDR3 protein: CASSTNYGYTF

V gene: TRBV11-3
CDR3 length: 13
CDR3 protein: CASSLEGGTEAFF

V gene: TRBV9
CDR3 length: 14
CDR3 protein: CASSVVWGNTEAFF

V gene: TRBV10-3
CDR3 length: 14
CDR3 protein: CATGKGGPDNEQFF

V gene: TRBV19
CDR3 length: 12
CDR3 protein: CASSLEGQPQHF

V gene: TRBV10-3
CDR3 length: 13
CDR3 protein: CAISESKGHGYTF

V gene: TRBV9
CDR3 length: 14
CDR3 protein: CASSPGGDVRGAFF

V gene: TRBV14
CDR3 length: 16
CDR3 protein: CASSQVKGLPGNTIYF

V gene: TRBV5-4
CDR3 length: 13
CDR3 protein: CASSQGGVEGYTF

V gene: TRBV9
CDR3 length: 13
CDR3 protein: CASSPPWTAIYTF

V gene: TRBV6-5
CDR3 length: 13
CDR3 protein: CASSYLGFGEQFF

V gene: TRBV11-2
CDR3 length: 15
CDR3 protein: CASSSGLAGQETQYF

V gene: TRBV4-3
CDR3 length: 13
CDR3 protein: CASSREVFHEQYF

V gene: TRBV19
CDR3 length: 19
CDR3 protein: CASSIPPTRPGAVEGGYTF

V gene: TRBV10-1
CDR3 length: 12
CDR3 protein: CASSPPTGRPYF

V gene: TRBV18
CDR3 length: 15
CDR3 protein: CASSVRGAQNTEAFF

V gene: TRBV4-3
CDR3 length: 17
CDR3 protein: CASSQDWRGISNQPQHF

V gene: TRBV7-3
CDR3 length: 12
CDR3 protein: CASSFDRVGYTF

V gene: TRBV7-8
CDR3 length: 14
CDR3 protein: CASSLRGGDEKLFF

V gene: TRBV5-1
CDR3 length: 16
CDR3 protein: CASSLDTSGTQETQYF

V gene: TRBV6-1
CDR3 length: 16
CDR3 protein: CASSARTSGRTDTQYF